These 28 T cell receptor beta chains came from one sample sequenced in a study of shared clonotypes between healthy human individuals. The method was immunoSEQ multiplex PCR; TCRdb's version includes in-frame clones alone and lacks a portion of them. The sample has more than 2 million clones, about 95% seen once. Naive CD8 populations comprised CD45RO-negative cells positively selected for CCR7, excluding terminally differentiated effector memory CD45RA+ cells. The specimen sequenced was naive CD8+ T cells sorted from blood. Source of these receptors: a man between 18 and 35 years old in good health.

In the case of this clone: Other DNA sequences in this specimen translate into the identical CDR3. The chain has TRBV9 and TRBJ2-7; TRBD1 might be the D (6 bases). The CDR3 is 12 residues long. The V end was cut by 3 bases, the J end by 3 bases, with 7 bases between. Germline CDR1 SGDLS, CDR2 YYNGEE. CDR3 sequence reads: CASSADSYEQYF. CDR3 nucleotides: TGTGCCAGCAGCGCGGACAGCTACGAGCAGTACTTC.

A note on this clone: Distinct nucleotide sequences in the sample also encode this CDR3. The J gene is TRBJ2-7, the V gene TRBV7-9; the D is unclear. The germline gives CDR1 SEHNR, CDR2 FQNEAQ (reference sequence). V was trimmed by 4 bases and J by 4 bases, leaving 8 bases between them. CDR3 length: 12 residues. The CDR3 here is CASSSSGYEQYF. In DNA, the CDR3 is TGTGCCAGCAGCTCTAGTGGTTACGAGCAGTACTTC.

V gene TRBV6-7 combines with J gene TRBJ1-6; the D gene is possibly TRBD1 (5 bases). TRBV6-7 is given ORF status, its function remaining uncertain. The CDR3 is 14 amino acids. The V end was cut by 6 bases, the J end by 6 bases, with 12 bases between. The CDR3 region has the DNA TGTGCCAGCAGCCCCCAGGGAAGTAATTCACCCCTCCACTTT. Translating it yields CASSPQGSNSPLHF.

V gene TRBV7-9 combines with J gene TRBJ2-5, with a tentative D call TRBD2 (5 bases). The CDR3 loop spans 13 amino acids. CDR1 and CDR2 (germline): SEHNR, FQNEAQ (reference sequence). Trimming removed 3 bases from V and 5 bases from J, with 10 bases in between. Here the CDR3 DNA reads TGTGCCAGCAGCTTGCCACTAGGTGAGACCCAGTACTTC. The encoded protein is CASSLPLGETQYF.

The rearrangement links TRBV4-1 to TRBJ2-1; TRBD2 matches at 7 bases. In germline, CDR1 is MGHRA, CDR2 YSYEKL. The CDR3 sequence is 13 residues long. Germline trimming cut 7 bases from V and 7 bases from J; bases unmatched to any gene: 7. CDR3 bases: TGCGCCAGCACACCGACGGGGGGAAATGAGCAGTTCTTC. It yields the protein CASTPTGGNEQFF.

The CDR3 DNA reads TGCGCCAGCAGCTACGGACTAGCGGGAACCAACACCGGGGAGCTGTTTTTT. The encoded protein is CASSYGLAGTNTGELFF. The chain has TRBV4-3 and TRBJ2-2, with TRBD2 identical over 12 bases. The ends lost 5 bases at V and 2 bases at J; junction bases unmatched: 6. There are 17 residues in the CDR3. Looked up from germline, CDR1 is LGHNA and CDR2 is YSLEER.

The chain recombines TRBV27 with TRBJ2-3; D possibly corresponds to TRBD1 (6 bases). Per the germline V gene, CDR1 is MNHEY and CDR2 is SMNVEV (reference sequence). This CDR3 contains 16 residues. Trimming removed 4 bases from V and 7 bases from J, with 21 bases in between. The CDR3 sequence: CASSSEWTDGWYTQYF. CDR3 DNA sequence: TGTGCCAGCAGTTCGGAGTGGACAGACGGGTGGTATACGCAGTATTTT.

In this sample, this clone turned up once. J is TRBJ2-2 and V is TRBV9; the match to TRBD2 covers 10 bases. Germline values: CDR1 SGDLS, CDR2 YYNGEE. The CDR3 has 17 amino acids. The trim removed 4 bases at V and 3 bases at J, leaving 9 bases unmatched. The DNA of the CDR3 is TGTGCCAGCAGCATCTCAAGGACTAGCGGAGACACCGGGGAGCTGTTTTTT. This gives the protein CASSISRTSGDTGELFF.

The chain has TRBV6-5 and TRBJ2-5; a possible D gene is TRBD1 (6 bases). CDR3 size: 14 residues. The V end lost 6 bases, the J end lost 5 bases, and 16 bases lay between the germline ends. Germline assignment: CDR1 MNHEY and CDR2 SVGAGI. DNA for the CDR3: TGTGCCAGCAGCTCCACAGGGTCCTGGGAGACCCAGTACTTC. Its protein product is CASSSTGSWETQYF.

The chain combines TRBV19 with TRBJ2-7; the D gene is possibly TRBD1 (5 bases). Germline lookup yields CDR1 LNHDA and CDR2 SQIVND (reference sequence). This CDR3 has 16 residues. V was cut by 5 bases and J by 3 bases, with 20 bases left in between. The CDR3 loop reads CASSPGLDSEFYEQYF. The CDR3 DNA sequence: TGTGCCAGTAGTCCCGGGCTAGACAGCGAGTTCTACGAGCAGTACTTC. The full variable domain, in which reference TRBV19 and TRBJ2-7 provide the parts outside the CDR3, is DGGITQSPKYLFRKEGQNVTLSCEQNLNHDAMYWYRQDPGQGLRLIYYSQIVNDFQKGDIAEGYSVSREKKESFPLTVTSAQKNPTAFYLCASSPGLDSEFYEQYFGPGTRLTVT.

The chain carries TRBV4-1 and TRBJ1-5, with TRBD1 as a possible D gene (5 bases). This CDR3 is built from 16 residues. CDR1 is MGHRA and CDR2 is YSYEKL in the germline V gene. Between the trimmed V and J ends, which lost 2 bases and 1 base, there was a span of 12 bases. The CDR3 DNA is TGCGCCAGCAGCCAACGGAATCGGGACAGCAATCAGCCCCAGCATTTT. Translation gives CASSQRNRDSNQPQHF.

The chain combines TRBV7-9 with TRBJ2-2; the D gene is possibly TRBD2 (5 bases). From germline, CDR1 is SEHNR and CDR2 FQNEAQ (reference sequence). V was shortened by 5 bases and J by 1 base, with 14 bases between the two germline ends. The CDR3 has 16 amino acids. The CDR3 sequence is CASSPGERLNTGELFF. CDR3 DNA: TGTGCCAGCAGCCCCGGGGAGCGGCTGAACACCGGGGAGCTGTTTTTT.

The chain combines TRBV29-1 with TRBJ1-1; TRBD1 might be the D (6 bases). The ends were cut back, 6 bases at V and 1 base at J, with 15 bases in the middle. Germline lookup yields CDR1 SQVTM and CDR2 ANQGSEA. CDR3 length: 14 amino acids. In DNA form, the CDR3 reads TGCAGCGTAGGGAAAAACAGGGCGAACACTGAAGCTTTCTTT. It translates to CSVGKNRANTEAFF.

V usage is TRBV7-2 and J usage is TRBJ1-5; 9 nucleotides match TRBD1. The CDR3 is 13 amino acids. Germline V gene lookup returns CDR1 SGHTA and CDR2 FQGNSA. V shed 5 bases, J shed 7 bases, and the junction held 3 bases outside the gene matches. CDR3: CASSQGQGQPQHF. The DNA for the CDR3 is TGTGCCAGCAGCCAGGGACAGGGCCAGCCCCAGCATTTT.

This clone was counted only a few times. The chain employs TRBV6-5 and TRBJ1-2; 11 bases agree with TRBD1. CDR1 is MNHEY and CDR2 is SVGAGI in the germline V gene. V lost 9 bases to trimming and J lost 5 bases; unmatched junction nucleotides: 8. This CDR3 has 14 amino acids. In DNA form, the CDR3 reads TGTGCCAGTACAACAGGGACAGGGGGATATGGCTACACCTTC. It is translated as CASTTGTGGYGYTF.

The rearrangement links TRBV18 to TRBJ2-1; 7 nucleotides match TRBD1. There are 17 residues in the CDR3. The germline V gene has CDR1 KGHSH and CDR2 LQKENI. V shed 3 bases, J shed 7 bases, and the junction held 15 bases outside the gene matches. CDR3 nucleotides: TGTGCCAGCTCACCGGCCCCGGGCCAGGGGGATGGAAATGAGCAGTTCTTC. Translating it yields CASSPAPGQGDGNEQFF. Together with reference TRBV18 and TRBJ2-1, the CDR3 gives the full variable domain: NAGVMQNPRHLVRRRGQEARLRCSPMKGHSHVYWYRQLPEEGLKFMVYLQKENIIDESGMPKERFSAEFPKEGPSILRIQQVVRGDSAAYFCASSPAPGQGDGNEQFFGPGTRLTVL.

The CDR3 is CASSFGTSGGYEQYF. The DNA for the CDR3 is TGTGCCAGCAGCTTCGGGACTAGCGGGGGTTACGAGCAGTACTTC. The J gene is TRBJ2-7, the V gene TRBV11-2; TRBD2 matches 14 bases. With 3 bases clipped from V and 4 bases from J, the junction kept 2 bases outside the gene matches. Germline-derived CDR1 and CDR2 are SGHAT and FQNNGV. The CDR3 is made up of 15 amino acids.

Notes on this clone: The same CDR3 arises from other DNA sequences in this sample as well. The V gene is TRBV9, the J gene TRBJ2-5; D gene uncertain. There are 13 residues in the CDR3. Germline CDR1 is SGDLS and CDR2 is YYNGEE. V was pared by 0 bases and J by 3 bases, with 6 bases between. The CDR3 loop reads CASSVAWEETQYF. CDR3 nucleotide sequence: TGTGCCAGCAGCGTAGCCTGGGAAGAGACCCAGTACTTC.

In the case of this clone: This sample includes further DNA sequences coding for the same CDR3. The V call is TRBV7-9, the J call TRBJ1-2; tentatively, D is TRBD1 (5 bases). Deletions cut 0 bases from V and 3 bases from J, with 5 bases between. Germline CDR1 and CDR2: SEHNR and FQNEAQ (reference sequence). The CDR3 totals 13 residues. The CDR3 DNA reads TGTGCCAGCAGCTTAGCGGGGGACTATGGCTACACCTTC. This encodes CASSLAGDYGYTF.

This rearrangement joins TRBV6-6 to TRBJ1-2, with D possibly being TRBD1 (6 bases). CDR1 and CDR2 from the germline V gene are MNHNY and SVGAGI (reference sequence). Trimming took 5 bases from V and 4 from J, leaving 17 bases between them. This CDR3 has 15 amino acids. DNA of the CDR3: TGTGCCAGCAGTCAAACGGACAGTAAGTCCTATGGCTACACCTTC. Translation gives CASSQTDSKSYGYTF.

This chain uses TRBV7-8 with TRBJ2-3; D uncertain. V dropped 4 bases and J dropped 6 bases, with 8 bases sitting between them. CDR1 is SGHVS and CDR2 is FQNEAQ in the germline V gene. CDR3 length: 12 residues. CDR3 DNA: TGTGCCAGCAGCTCCGAGGATGATACGCAGTATTTT. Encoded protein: CASSSEDDTQYF. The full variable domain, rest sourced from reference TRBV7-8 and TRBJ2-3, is GAGVSQSPRYKVAKRGQDVALRCDPISGHVSLFWYQQALGQGPEFLTYFQNEAQLDKSGLPSDRFFAERPEGSVSTLKIQRTQQEDSAVYLCASSSEDDTQYFGPGTRLTVL.

CDR3 sequence: CASDGGLAGKDTQYF. The CDR3 region has the DNA TGTGCCAGCGACGGAGGACTAGCGGGGAAAGATACGCAGTATTTT. The rearrangement links TRBV2 to TRBJ2-3; 12 positions match TRBD2. V gave up 8 bases and J gave up 5 bases; unmatched junction bases: 8. This CDR3 region has 15 residues. Per germline, CDR1 SNHLY and CDR2 FYNNEI.

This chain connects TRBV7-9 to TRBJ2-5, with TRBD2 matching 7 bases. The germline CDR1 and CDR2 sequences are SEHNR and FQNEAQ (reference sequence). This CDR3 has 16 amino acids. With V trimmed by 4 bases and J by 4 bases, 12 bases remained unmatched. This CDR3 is CASSSPGVAGGETQYF. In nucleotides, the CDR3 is TGTGCCAGCAGCTCGCCGGGGGTAGCGGGTGGAGAGACCCAGTACTTC.

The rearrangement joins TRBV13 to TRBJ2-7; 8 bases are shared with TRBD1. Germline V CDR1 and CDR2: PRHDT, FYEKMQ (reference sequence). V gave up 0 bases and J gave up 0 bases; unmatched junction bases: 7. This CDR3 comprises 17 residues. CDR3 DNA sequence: TGTGCCAGCAGCTTAGGGGCAGGGGGCTACAGCTCCTACGAGCAGTACTTC. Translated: CASSLGAGGYSSYEQYF.

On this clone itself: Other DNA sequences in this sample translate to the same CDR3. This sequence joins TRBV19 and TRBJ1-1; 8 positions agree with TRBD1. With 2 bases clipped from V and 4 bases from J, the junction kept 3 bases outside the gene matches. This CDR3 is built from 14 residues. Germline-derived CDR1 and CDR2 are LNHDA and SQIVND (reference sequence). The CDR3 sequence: CASSISTGGTEAFF. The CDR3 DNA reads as TGTGCCAGTAGTATATCCACAGGGGGCACTGAAGCTTTCTTT.

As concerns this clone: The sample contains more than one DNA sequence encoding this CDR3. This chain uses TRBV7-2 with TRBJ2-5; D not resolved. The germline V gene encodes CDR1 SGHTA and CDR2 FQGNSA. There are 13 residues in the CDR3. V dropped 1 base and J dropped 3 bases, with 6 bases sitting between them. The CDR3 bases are TGTGCCAGCAGCTTAGATGGGGAAGAGACCCAGTACTTC. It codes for CASSLDGEETQYF.

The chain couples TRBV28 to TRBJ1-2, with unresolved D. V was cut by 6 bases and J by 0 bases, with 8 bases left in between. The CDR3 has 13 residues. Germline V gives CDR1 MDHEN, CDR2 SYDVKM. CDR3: CASRPGPNYGYTF. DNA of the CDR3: TGTGCCAGCAGGCCTGGACCTAACTATGGCTACACCTTC.

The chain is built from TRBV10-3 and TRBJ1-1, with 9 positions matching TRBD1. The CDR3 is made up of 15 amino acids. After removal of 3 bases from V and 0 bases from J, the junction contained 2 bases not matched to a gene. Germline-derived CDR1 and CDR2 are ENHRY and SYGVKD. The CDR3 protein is CAISDRTGVNTEAFF. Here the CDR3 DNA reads TGTGCCATCAGTGATCGGACAGGGGTGAACACTGAAGCTTTCTTT.